This T cell receptor (beta chain) was identified during a study of shared clonotypes between healthy human individuals. Whole-study findings and limits: Some clonotypes were shared by all four sorted-subset donors, while others were not shared. The non-shared ones had lower generation probabilities than the shared ones.

At a deep level, the assay was run. This table comes from immunoSEQ multiplex PCR, and its TCRdb copy is limited to in-frame clones, with some not included. Of about 1.1 million clones listed, 70% to 80% are singletons. As for this clone: Its cognate antigen is unknown.

CDR3 size: 12 residues. Germline values: CDR1 SQVTM, CDR2 ANQGSEA. The V and J ends lost 4 bases and 11 bases, in that order; junction bases with no gene match: 8. The TCR originated in a man aged 18 to 29 in good health. Some clones in this sample may be carry-over from other donors' samples. The chain is built from TRBV29-1 and TRBJ2-7; 10 bases match TRBD2. Sequencing was carried out using memory CD4+ T cells from PBMCs. As to subset: CD45RA-negative fraction. The CDR3 coding sequence is TGCAGCGTTGTTCTAGCGGGAGCGGAGGAGTACTTC. This encodes CSVVLAGAEEYF.